These T cell receptor beta chains were read from a single sample in a study of CD8+ T cells in alopecia areata. This table comes from immunoSEQ multiplex PCR, and its TCRdb copy is limited to in-frame clones, with some not included. This sample has fewer than 250,000 clones; approximately 61% occur once, and the top ten carry approximately 1%. The specimen comprised CD4+ T cells sorted from blood, sampled at week 24, from a patient treated with tofacitinib. Receptor source: a human donor with alopecia areata. CDR3s include the opening cysteine and the closing phenylalanine or tryptophan. A D gene is named only where the DNA matches it firmly. The size of a clone is reported for some rows only, either as once, few or many, or as a class for expanded clones.

size: .; D: TRBD2; J: TRBJ2-3; V: TRBV2; DNA: TGTGCCAGCGCGGGGGGGCAAGCAGATACGCAGTATTTT; CDR3: CASAGGQADTQYF
size: .; D: .; J: TRBJ1-1; V: TRBV30; DNA: TGTGCCTGGAGTGAGGTCAGGGAAGCTTTCTTT; CDR3: CAWSEVREAFF
size: .; D: .; J: TRBJ1-1; V: TRBV2; DNA: TGTGCCAGCATGCAGCCGGTGAACACTGAAGCTTTCTTT; CDR3: CASMQPVNTEAFF
size: few; D: .; J: TRBJ2-3; V: TRBV10-3; DNA: TGTGCCACCAGTGAAACAGATACGCAGTATTTT; CDR3: CATSETDTQYF
size: .; D: .; J: TRBJ1-2; V: TRBV29-1; DNA: TGCAGCGGTGCGGGCAACTATGGCTACACCTTC; CDR3: CSGAGNYGYTF
size: once; D: .; J: TRBJ2-7; V: TRBV21-1; DNA: TGTGCCAGCAGTAATAAAGGGGGGACGGCGAGAGAGCAGTACTTC; CDR3: CASSNKGGTAREQYF
size: .; D: TRBD1; J: TRBJ2-7; V: TRBV5-1; DNA: TGCGCCAGCAGCGAGAACCCGACAGGGGACGAGCAGTACTTC; CDR3: CASSENPTGDEQYF
size: .; D: TRBD1; J: TRBJ2-3; V: TRBV15; DNA: TGTGCCACCAGCACCACAGGGGGTGCGCAGTATTTT; CDR3: CATSTTGGAQYF
size: .; D: TRBD1; J: TRBJ2-7; V: TRBV2; DNA: TGTGCCAGCAGTTTGGACAGGGGTTACGAGCAGTACTTC; CDR3: CASSLDRGYEQYF
size: .; D: TRBD1; J: TRBJ1-2; V: TRBV10-3; DNA: TGTGCCATCAGGGAGGGGACAGCGGACTATGGCTACACCTTC; CDR3: CAIREGTADYGYTF
size: .; D: .; J: TRBJ2-1; V: TRBV29-1; DNA: TGCAGCGTTGAAAGGGGGACTGAGACAAATGAGCAGTTCTTC; CDR3: CSVERGTETNEQFF
size: .; D: TRBD1; J: TRBJ1-2; V: TRBV30; DNA: TGTGCCTGGAGTCAGGGGGACGGACACGGCTATGGCTACACCTTC; CDR3: CAWSQGDGHGYGYTF
size: .; D: .; J: TRBJ1-2; V: TRBV7-2; DNA: TGTGCCAGCAGCACAGGAGTAGGGAGTGGCTACACCTTC; CDR3: CASSTGVGSGYTF
size: .; D: .; J: TRBJ1-4; V: TRBV29-1; DNA: TGCAGCGTTCCCGGCGAGTTCGGAAAACTGTTTTTT; CDR3: CSVPGEFGKLFF
size: .; D: TRBD2; J: TRBJ2-5; V: TRBV4-3; DNA: TGCGCCAGCAGCCGACTAGCGGGGGGATCAGAGACCCAGTACTTC; CDR3: CASSRLAGGSETQYF
size: .; D: .; J: TRBJ1-1; V: TRBV30; DNA: TGTGCCTGGAGTGGACAACTGAACACTGAAGCTTTCTTT; CDR3: CAWSGQLNTEAFF
size: .; D: .; J: TRBJ2-5; V: TRBV11-1; DNA: TGTGCCAGCAGCTTTGGCGGCCAAGAGACCCAGTACTTC; CDR3: CASSFGGQETQYF
size: .; D: .; J: TRBJ1-2; V: TRBV10-3; DNA: TGTGCCATCACGGCAGGATTGGATAACTATGGCTACACCTTC; CDR3: CAITAGLDNYGYTF
size: .; D: .; J: TRBJ2-3; V: TRBV5-6; DNA: TGTGCCAGCAGCAACCTCGATGGCTCCTCAGATACGCAGTATTTT; CDR3: CASSNLDGSSDTQYF
size: once; D: TRBD1; J: TRBJ1-4; V: TRBV30; DNA: TGTGCCTTCAACCGAGGACAGGCTGAAAAACTGTTTTTT; CDR3: CAFNRGQAEKLFF
size: .; D: .; J: TRBJ2-7; V: TRBV6-1; DNA: TGTGCCACTGACTCGACAGCCACGGAATCGTACTTC; CDR3: CATDSTATESYF
size: .; D: TRBD1; J: TRBJ1-5; V: TRBV30; DNA: TGTGCCTGGAGCAGGGGGGATAGCAATCAGCCCCAGCATTTT; CDR3: CAWSRGDSNQPQHF
size: .; D: .; J: TRBJ1-6; V: TRBV9; DNA: TGTGCCAGCAGCCCAAGGGAGGGGAGAAGTTCACCCCTCCACTTT; CDR3: CASSPREGRSSPLHF
size: few; D: .; J: TRBJ2-7; V: TRBV29-1; DNA: TGCAGCGTTGAATCGGGACGGGGAGTCGAGCAGTACTTC; CDR3: CSVESGRGVEQYF
size: .; D: TRBD2; J: TRBJ2-3; V: TRBV2; DNA: TGTGCCAGCAGAGAGACTAGCGCAAACACAGATACGCAGTATTTT; CDR3: CASRETSANTDTQYF
size: few; D: TRBD1; J: TRBJ2-2; V: TRBV7-3; DNA: TGTGCCAGCAGCTTGCAGGGGGACACCGGGGAGCTGTTTTTT; CDR3: CASSLQGDTGELFF
size: .; D: .; J: TRBJ2-3; V: TRBV9; DNA: TGTGCCAGCAGCGCCACGGGATTCGATACAGATACGCAGTATTTT; CDR3: CASSATGFDTDTQYF
size: .; D: .; J: TRBJ1-1; V: TRBV20-1; DNA: TGCAGTGCTAGTTTTAACACTGAAGCTTTCTTT; CDR3: CSASFNTEAFF
size: few; D: .; J: TRBJ1-6; V: TRBV4-3; DNA: TGCGCCAGCAGCCCCACAGGACGGTTTAATTCACCCCTCCACTTT; CDR3: CASSPTGRFNSPLHF
size: few; D: .; J: TRBJ2-7; V: TRBV19; DNA: TGTGCCAGTAGTATACCAGGGACCTACGAGCAGTACTTC; CDR3: CASSIPGTYEQYF
size: .; D: .; J: TRBJ2-3; V: TRBV29-1; DNA: TGCAGCGTTCAGGGGGGCCCCGGTCTTGGCACAGATACGCAGTATTTT; CDR3: CSVQGGPGLGTDTQYF
size: many; D: TRBD2; J: TRBJ2-5; V: TRBV18; DNA: TGTGCCAGCTCGCAACTAGCGGGGGAGCAAGAGACCCAGTACTTC; CDR3: CASSQLAGEQETQYF
size: .; D: .; J: TRBJ1-2; V: TRBV4-2; DNA: TGTGCCAGCAGCCAAGTGGCAGGTCGAGGCTACACCTTC; CDR3: CASSQVAGRGYTF
size: few; D: .; J: TRBJ2-5; V: TRBV5-1; DNA: TGCGCCAGCAGCCCATACGGGGAGACCCAGTACTTC; CDR3: CASSPYGETQYF
size: .; D: TRBD1; J: TRBJ2-2; V: TRBV29-1; DNA: TGCAGCGCCACGTTCACCGGACAGGGGAGGGCACCGAACACCGGGGAGCTGTTTTTT; CDR3: CSATFTGQGRAPNTGELFF
size: few; D: .; J: TRBJ2-5; V: TRBV5-1; DNA: TGCGCCAGCAGCTTGACAGGGACAGAGACCCAGTACTTC; CDR3: CASSLTGTETQYF
size: few; D: .; J: TRBJ2-7; V: TRBV29-1; DNA: TGCAGCGGGAACACAGGGAACGAGCAGTACTTC; CDR3: CSGNTGNEQYF
size: .; D: .; J: TRBJ2-5; V: TRBV4-1; DNA: TGCGCCAGCAGCCAATTAGCATATGAAGAGACCCAGTACTTC; CDR3: CASSQLAYEETQYF
size: many; D: TRBD1; J: TRBJ1-6; V: TRBV7-2; DNA: TGTGCCAGCAGCCAGGGACAGGGTGGCTCACCCCTCCACTTT; CDR3: CASSQGQGGSPLHF
size: .; D: .; J: TRBJ2-3; V: TRBV6-1; DNA: TGTGCCAGCAGTTCGCCCAGGATCACAGATACGCAGTATTTT; CDR3: CASSSPRITDTQYF
size: .; D: TRBD1; J: TRBJ1-1; V: TRBV2; DNA: TGTGCCAGCAGTGTTGGGACAGGCCTCATGAACACTGAAGCTTTCTTT; CDR3: CASSVGTGLMNTEAFF
size: few; D: TRBD2; J: TRBJ2-1; V: TRBV4-3; DNA: TGCGCCAGCAGCCAAGATGGGGGAGCGGGGGGAGAGCAGTTCTTC; CDR3: CASSQDGGAGGEQFF
size: .; D: .; J: TRBJ2-6; V: TRBV19; DNA: TGTGCCAGTAGTATCCCACACCCAGGCGCTGGGGCCAACGTCCTGACTTTC; CDR3: CASSIPHPGAGANVLTF
size: once; D: TRBD1; J: TRBJ1-2; V: TRBV4-1; DNA: TGCGCCAGCAGCCAAGATCGAGGGACAGGGCAAAACTATGGCTACACCTTC; CDR3: CASSQDRGTGQNYGYTF
size: once; D: .; J: TRBJ2-3; V: TRBV30; DNA: TGTGCCTGTTCTCGGAATGCTAGCACAGATACGCAGTATTTT; CDR3: CACSRNASTDTQYF
size: .; D: .; J: TRBJ2-2; V: TRBV7-9; DNA: TGTGCCAGCAGCTTACAAGGGGAGCTGTTTTTT; CDR3: CASSLQGELFF